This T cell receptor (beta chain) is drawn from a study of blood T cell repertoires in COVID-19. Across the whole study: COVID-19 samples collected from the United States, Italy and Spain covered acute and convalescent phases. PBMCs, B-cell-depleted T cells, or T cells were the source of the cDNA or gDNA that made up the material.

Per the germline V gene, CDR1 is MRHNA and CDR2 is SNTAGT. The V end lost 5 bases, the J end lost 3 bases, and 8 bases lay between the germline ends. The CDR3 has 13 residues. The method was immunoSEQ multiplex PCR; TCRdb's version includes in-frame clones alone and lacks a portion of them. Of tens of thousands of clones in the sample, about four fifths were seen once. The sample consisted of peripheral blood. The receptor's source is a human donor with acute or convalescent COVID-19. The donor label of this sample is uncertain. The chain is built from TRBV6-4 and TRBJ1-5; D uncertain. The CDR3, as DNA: TGTGCCAGCAGTCTTCTTTACAATCAGCCCCAGCATTTT. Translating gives CASSLLYNQPQHF.